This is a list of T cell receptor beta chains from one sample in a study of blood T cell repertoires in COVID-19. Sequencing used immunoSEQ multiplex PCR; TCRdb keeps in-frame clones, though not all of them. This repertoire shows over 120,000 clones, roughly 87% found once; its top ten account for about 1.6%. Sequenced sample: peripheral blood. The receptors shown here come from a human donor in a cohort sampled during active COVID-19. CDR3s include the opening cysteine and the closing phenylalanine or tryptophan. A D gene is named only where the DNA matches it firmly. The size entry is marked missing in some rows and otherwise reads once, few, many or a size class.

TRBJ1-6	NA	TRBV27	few	TGTGCCAGCAGTCCTATAGGGGGGGATTCACCCCTCCACTTT	CASSPIGGDSPLHF
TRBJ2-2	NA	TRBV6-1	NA	TGTGCCAGCAGTGAACGTCAGGACGGGGAGCTGTTTTTT	CASSERQDGELFF
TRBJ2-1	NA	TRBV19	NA	TGTGCCAGTAGTATGTTCGGGGGGCGCGCCAATGAGCAGTTCTTC	CASSMFGGRANEQFF
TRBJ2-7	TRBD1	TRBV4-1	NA	TGCGCCAGCAGCCAGGGGACAGGGACGAACGAGCAGTACTTC	CASSQGTGTNEQYF
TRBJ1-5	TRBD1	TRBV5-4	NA	TGTGCCAGCAGCGGGGACAGAAATCAGCCCCAGCATTTT	CASSGDRNQPQHF
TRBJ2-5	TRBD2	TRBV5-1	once	TGCGCCAGCAGCGACCCTAGCGGGGAAGAGACCCAGTACTTC	CASSDPSGEETQYF
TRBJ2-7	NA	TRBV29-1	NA	TGCAGCGGCTTTGGGCCAGGGCCCGAGCAGTACTTC	CSGFGPGPEQYF
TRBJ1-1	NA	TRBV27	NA	TGTGCCAGCAGTTCCCCCCCAGACAGGAACACTGAAGCTTTCTTT	CASSSPPDRNTEAFF
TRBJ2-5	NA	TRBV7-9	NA	TGTGCCAGCAGCCCCATTCAGCCCGGAGGCCAAGAGACCCAGTACTTC	CASSPIQPGGQETQYF
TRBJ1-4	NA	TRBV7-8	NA	TGTGCCAGCAGCTTATCGACAGGTTTCGGTGAAAAACTGTTTTTT	CASSLSTGFGEKLFF
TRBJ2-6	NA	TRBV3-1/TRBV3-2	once	TGTGCCAGCAGCAAAACTGGCTCTGGGGCCAACGTCCTGACTTTC	CASSKTGSGANVLTF
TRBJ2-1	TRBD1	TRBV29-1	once	TGCAGCGTTGAGCGGGACAGGGGGTACAATGAGCAGTTCTTC	CSVERDRGYNEQFF
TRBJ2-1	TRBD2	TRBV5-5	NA	TGTGCCAGCAGCTGGGAACTAGCGGGTCACAATGAGCAGTTCTTC	CASSWELAGHNEQFF